This TCR beta chain was found in a study of blood T cell repertoires in COVID-19. Using immunoSEQ multiplex PCR, the repertoire was profiled, and TCRdb retains in-frame clones only, with some absent. This table has 300,000 to 400,000 clones, around 86% appearing once. Sequencing was performed on PBMCs or T cells enriched from blood (not recorded which). The clonotype comes from a man aged 55 to 70 who had recovered from COVID-19.

The CDR3 DNA follows: TGCGCCAGCAGCCCGACAGGGGCGGATCAGCCCCAGCATTTT. Translating gives CASSPTGADQPQHF. The chain links TRBV5-1 to TRBJ1-5, with 8 bases lining up with TRBD1. The V segment lost 4 bases and the J segment 5 bases; nucleotides outside the gene matches: 5. The CDR3 spans 14 residues. Germline V gives CDR1 SGHRS, CDR2 YFSETQ. The variable domain in full, completed from reference TRBV5-1 and TRBJ1-5, reads KAGVTQTPRYLIKTRGQQVTLSCSPISGHRSVSWYQQTPGQGLQFLFEYFSETQRNKGNFPGRFSGRQFSNSRSEMNVSTLELGDSALYLCASSPTGADQPQHFGDGTRLSIL.